These 31 T cell receptor beta chains came from one sample sequenced in a study of radiation and T cells in renal cell carcinoma. Data came from immunoSEQ multiplex PCR; TCRdb stores just in-frame clones and leaves some out. The profile covers about 22,000 clones, with about 80% appearing a single time and around 42% taken by the ten largest. The time point denotes: baseline pretreatment blood. This sample's treatment: 15 Gy SBRT to primary tumor, nephrectomy 4 weeks later. Sequencing was performed on blood, taken from a patient whose treatment included radiotherapy and nephrectomy. The origin of the receptors is a man in his 60s with renal cell carcinoma.

This rearrangement joins TRBV4-1 to TRBJ2-7; no clear D. The V and J ends lost 0 bases and 3 bases respectively, with 12 bases between them. Germline CDR1 and CDR2: MGHRA and YSYEKL. This CDR3 is 15 amino acids long. CDR3 sequence reads: CASSQDSAGYYEQYF. Here the CDR3 DNA reads TGCGCCAGCAGCCAAGATTCCGCAGGATACTACGAGCAGTACTTC.

The rearrangement links TRBV7-2 to TRBJ2-7; TRBD1 is a possible D gene (5 bases). Trimming removed 3 bases from V and 2 bases from J, with 11 bases in between. This CDR3 has 14 residues. Germline V gene sequence: CDR1 SGHTA, CDR2 FQGNSA. The CDR3 is CASSFEQAAYEQYF. In nucleotides, the CDR3 is TGTGCCAGCAGCTTCGAACAGGCAGCCTACGAGCAGTACTTC. The full variable domain, with the rest looked up from reference TRBV7-2 and TRBJ2-7, is GAGVSQSPSNKVTEKGKDVELRCDPISGHTALYWYRQSLGQGLEFLIYFQGNSAPDKSGLPSDRFSAERTGGSVSTLTIQRTQQEDSAVYLCASSFEQAAYEQYFGPGTRLTVT.

This clone appeared a single time. This chain joins TRBV29-1 and TRBJ1-1, with D perhaps TRBD1 (5 bases). The CDR3 runs to 16 residues. The V gene's germline CDR1 is SQVTM and CDR2 ANQGSEA. V gave up 5 bases and J gave up 6 bases, with 25 bases separating them. As DNA, the CDR3 is TGCAGCGTTCCTGGGCAGGGTCACTTGGCTCTGTCTGAAGCTTTCTTT. The encoded protein is CSVPGQGHLALSEAFF.

This clone was seen more than once but under ten times. Other DNA variants within this sample encode the same CDR3. The genes are TRBV5-1 and TRBJ1-1; D is undetermined. The germline V gene has CDR1 SGHRS and CDR2 YFSETQ. This CDR3 spans 13 amino acids. V gave up 0 bases and J gave up 0 bases, with 3 bases separating them. This CDR3 is CASSLVVNTEAFF. The CDR3 nucleotides read TGCGCCAGCAGCTTGGTGGTGAACACTGAAGCTTTCTTT.

The chain has TRBV7-9 and TRBJ2-1; 12 positions match TRBD2. The germline V gene encodes CDR1 SEHNR and CDR2 FQNEAQ (reference sequence). This CDR3 is built from 17 residues. The V segment lost 5 bases and the J segment 5 bases; nucleotides outside the gene matches: 10. CDR3 sequence: CASSRLAGDGYNNEQFF. CDR3 DNA: TGTGCCAGCAGCAGACTAGCGGGAGATGGGTACAACAATGAGCAGTTCTTC.

This clone is termed medium-sized. The V call is TRBV7-9, the J call TRBJ1-2; D gene unclear. CDR3 length: 14 residues. Trimming left V 4 bases short and J 0 bases short, with 9 bases between. Germline values: CDR1 SEHNR, CDR2 FQNEAQ (reference sequence). CDR3 region: CASSSGAANYGYTF. The CDR3 bases are TGTGCCAGCAGCTCGGGAGCAGCTAACTATGGCTACACCTTC.

The gene calls are TRBV5-6 and TRBJ2-7; D is possibly TRBD2 (6 bases). From germline, CDR1 is SGHDT and CDR2 YYEEEE. The CDR3 extends over 13 amino acids. V was clipped by 0 bases and J by 5 bases, with 9 bases between them. CDR3 region: CASSLGGRHEQYF. CDR3 nucleotide sequence: TGTGCCAGCAGCTTGGGAGGGAGGCACGAGCAGTACTTC.

The rearrangement uses TRBV4-3 and TRBJ2-7, with D possibly TRBD1 on 5 matching bases. Looked up from germline, CDR1 is LGHNA and CDR2 is YSLEER. V was shortened by 0 bases and J by 0 bases, with 15 bases between the two germline ends. This CDR3 is built from 17 residues. This CDR3 reads CASSQDGYAGYSYEQYF. CDR3 DNA sequence: TGCGCCAGCAGCCAAGATGGGTATGCAGGGTACTCCTACGAGCAGTACTTC.

The chain is built from TRBV10-1 and TRBJ2-2; tentatively, D is TRBD2 (7 bases). This CDR3 contains 17 residues. The germline CDR1 and CDR2 sequences are WNHNN and SYGVQD (reference sequence). The V and J ends lost 3 bases and 1 base respectively, with 15 bases between them. DNA for the CDR3: TGCGCCAGCAGTGAATATCGGGGGGCGGGGAACACCGGGGAGCTGTTTTTT. This translates into CASSEYRGAGNTGELFF.

This clone was recorded only once. The V call is TRBV27, the J call TRBJ1-2; D is undetermined. The CDR3 runs to 15 residues. The germline CDR1 and CDR2 sequences are MNHEY and SMNVEV (reference sequence). The V end lost 5 bases, the J end lost 4 bases, and 17 bases lay between the germline ends. The CDR3 loop is CASSPSGRATYGYTF. For the CDR3, the DNA is TGTGCCAGCAGTCCCTCGGGGAGGGCCACCTATGGCTACACCTTC.

This sequence joins TRBV30 and TRBJ1-3, with 10 bases identical to TRBD1. Germline-derived CDR1 and CDR2 are GTSNPN and SVGIG (reference sequence). The CDR3 is 14 amino acids. Unmatched junction bases numbered 4, after V lost 4 bases and J lost 4 bases. CDR3 nucleotides: TGTGCCTGGAAAGGACAGGGGGTCGGAAACACCATATATTTT. It encodes CAWKGQGVGNTIYF.

This clone came up once. The chain has TRBV19 and TRBJ1-2, with D hard to call. V lost 9 bases and J 3 bases, leaving 14 bases between the germline ends. CDR1 LNHDA and CDR2 SQIVND come from the germline V gene (reference sequence). CDR3 size: 13 residues. The CDR3 region is CASGLRIHYGYTF. The CDR3, as DNA: TGTGCCAGCGGGCTCCGGATTCACTATGGCTACACCTTC.

The chain combines TRBV5-1 with TRBJ2-7, with TRBD1 identical over 9 bases. Looked up from germline, CDR1 is SGHRS and CDR2 is YFSETQ. This CDR3 spans 15 amino acids. J was trimmed by 5 bases and V by 1 base; bases with no gene match: 7. The CDR3 loop is CASSLTGTGSHEQYF. The DNA for the CDR3 is TGCGCCAGCAGCTTGACCGGGACAGGGTCGCACGAGCAGTACTTC.

V and J are TRBV7-3 and TRBJ1-5, with D possibly being TRBD1 (6 bases). The CDR3 covers 14 residues. Germline V lookup: CDR1 SGHTA, CDR2 FQGTGA. V was trimmed by 2 bases and J by 6 bases, leaving 11 bases between them. The CDR3 DNA follows: TGTGCCAGCAGCTTAGGTTCGGGGGCTCAGCCCCAGCATTTT. Translated, it gives CASSLGSGAQPQHF.

CDR3 in DNA: TGTGCCAGCAGCTTAGATCTGACAGCACCTAAAGCTTTCTTT. Its protein is CASSLDLTAPKAFF. This chain links TRBV11-2 with TRBJ1-1; D is perhaps TRBD1 (5 bases). Germline loops: CDR1 SGHAT, CDR2 FQNNGV. V shed 0 bases and J shed 9 bases, with 14 bases lying between them. This CDR3 has 14 amino acids.

The chain has TRBV7-2 and TRBJ2-5; D is possibly TRBD2 (6 bases). Germline lookup yields CDR1 SGHTA and CDR2 FQGNSA. The CDR3 extends over 15 amino acids. The V and J ends lost 5 bases and 4 bases respectively, with 17 bases between them. CDR3 sequence (DNA): TGTGCCAGCAGCGGTCTGGGGCAAGCGGGAGAGACCCAGTACTTC. Protein sequence: CASSGLGQAGETQYF.

This chain connects TRBV4-3 to TRBJ2-2, with TRBD1 identical over 7 bases. Unmatched junction bases numbered 7, after V lost 4 bases and J lost 5 bases. The CDR3 loop spans 15 amino acids. Germline V gene data show CDR1 as LGHNA and CDR2 as YSLEER. The CDR3 DNA sequence: TGCGCCAGCAGCCTCACGGACAGGAGGACCGGGGAGCTGTTTTTT. Its protein product is CASSLTDRRTGELFF.

V usage is TRBV6-5 and J usage is TRBJ2-1; 7 bases match TRBD2. Germline values: CDR1 MNHEY, CDR2 SVGAGI. CDR3 size: 14 residues. J gave up 0 bases and V 8 bases, and 4 bases lay outside the gene matches. The CDR3 DNA reads as TGTGCCAGCGGGAGGGAGGGCTCCTACAATGAGCAGTTCTTC. Translating it yields CASGREGSYNEQFF.

The chain combines TRBV9 with TRBJ1-4; D is ambiguous. From germline, CDR1 is SGDLS and CDR2 YYNGEE. The V end was cut by 0 bases, the J end by 7 bases, with 13 bases between. The CDR3 extends over 15 amino acids. The CDR3 reads CASSVGRVTSEKLFF. Here the CDR3 DNA reads TGTGCCAGCAGCGTAGGGAGGGTGACTTCTGAAAAACTGTTTTTT.

The rearrangement links TRBV9 to TRBJ2-3; D possibly uses TRBD1 or TRBD2 (5 bases each). The CDR3 sequence is 13 residues long. Trimming shortened V by 5 bases and J by 5 bases, and 12 bases separated the two germline ends. CDR1 and CDR2 from the germline V gene are SGDLS and YYNGEE. CDR3 nucleotides: TGTGCCAGCAGACAGGAGGCTGGAGATACGCAGTATTTT. As protein: CASRQEAGDTQYF.

This clone was recorded only once. The V and J genes are TRBV5-1 and TRBJ1-4; 8 positions agree with TRBD1. Germline V gene data show CDR1 as SGHRS and CDR2 as YFSETQ. This CDR3 is built from 17 residues. The junction had 11 bases not matched to a gene; V was cut back by 4 bases and J by 3 bases. The CDR3 sequence: CASSLGQGGWANEKLFF. DNA for the CDR3: TGCGCCAGCAGCCTAGGACAGGGAGGTTGGGCTAATGAAAAACTGTTTTTT. Combining the CDR3 with reference TRBV5-1 and TRBJ1-4 gives the whole variable domain KAGVTQTPRYLIKTRGQQVTLSCSPISGHRSVSWYQQTPGQGLQFLFEYFSETQRNKGNFPGRFSGRQFSNSRSEMNVSTLELGDSALYLCASSLGQGGWANEKLFFGSGTQLSVL.

V and J are TRBV10-2 and TRBJ1-6; D is perhaps TRBD1 (6 bases). Germline loops: CDR1 WSHSY, CDR2 SAAADI. V lost 6 bases to trimming and J lost 0 bases, with 6 bases between them. The CDR3 loop spans 14 amino acids. The DNA of the CDR3 is TGCGCCAGCAGGGACAGCTCCTATAATTCACCCCTCCACTTT. It yields the protein CASRDSSYNSPLHF.

This clone was observed a handful of times. V and J are TRBV30 and TRBJ1-5; TRBD1 matches 7 bases. Germline V CDR1 and CDR2: GTSNPN, SVGIG (reference sequence). The CDR3 runs to 14 residues. V lost 0 bases and J lost 5; bases outside the gene matches: 4. DNA of the CDR3: TGTGCCTGGAGTGTAGGACAGGATTATCAGCCCCAGCATTTT. It is translated as CAWSVGQDYQPQHF.

V gene TRBV19 combines with J gene TRBJ1-1; D not resolved. The CDR3 has 14 residues. CDR1 and CDR2 from the germline V gene are LNHDA and SQIVND (reference sequence). V was clipped by 3 bases and J by 4 bases, with 12 bases between them. The CDR3 region has the DNA TGTGCCAGTAGTATGGTGTTCGGCCCCACTGAAGCTTTCTTT. Its translation: CASSMVFGPTEAFF.

This chain connects TRBV6-4 to TRBJ1-2; 7 bases are a match to TRBD1. The V gene's germline CDR1 is MRHNA and CDR2 SNTAGT. The CDR3 consists of 15 residues. V lost 4 bases and J lost 6; bases outside the gene matches: 11. The CDR3 coding sequence is TGTGCCAGCAGTGCCCAGGGGGGGATAGTTGATGGCTACACCTTC. Translating it yields CASSAQGGIVDGYTF.

The chain has TRBV5-4 and TRBJ1-1; a possible D gene is TRBD1 (6 bases). The germline V gene encodes CDR1 SGHNT and CDR2 YYREEE (reference sequence). The length of the CDR3 is 14 residues. Trimming removed 2 bases at V and 1 base at J, with 9 bases between. CDR3 residues: CASSFQTGNTEAFF. CDR3 coding DNA: TGTGCCAGCAGCTTCCAGACAGGGAACACTGAAGCTTTCTTT.

V is TRBV11-2 and J is TRBJ1-3; D is uncertain. The CDR3 is 13 residues long. V was trimmed by 6 bases and J by 2 bases, leaving 8 bases between them. Germline loops: CDR1 SGHAT, CDR2 FQNNGV. CDR3 nucleotide sequence: TGTGCCAGCAGTTCGGGAGCTGGAAACACCATATATTTT. Translated: CASSSGAGNTIYF.

V usage is TRBV5-1 and J usage is TRBJ2-1, with 14 bases lining up with TRBD2. This CDR3 is built from 16 residues. The germline CDR1 and CDR2 sequences are SGHRS and YFSETQ. V trimming: 4 bases; J trimming: 8 bases; junction bases outside the gene matches: 8. The CDR3: CASSVVGTSGSYEQFF. In DNA, the CDR3 is TGCGCCAGCAGCGTAGTTGGGACTAGCGGGAGTTATGAGCAGTTCTTC. Combining the CDR3 with reference TRBV5-1 and TRBJ2-1 gives the whole variable domain KAGVTQTPRYLIKTRGQQVTLSCSPISGHRSVSWYQQTPGQGLQFLFEYFSETQRNKGNFPGRFSGRQFSNSRSEMNVSTLELGDSALYLCASSVVGTSGSYEQFFGPGTRLTVL.

The V and J genes are TRBV19 and TRBJ2-5, with 8 nucleotides matching TRBD2. The ends lost 8 bases at V and 5 bases at J; junction bases unmatched: 7. This CDR3 spans 13 amino acids. Germline V gene sequence: CDR1 LNHDA, CDR2 SQIVND (reference sequence). Here the CDR3 DNA reads TGTGCCAGTGGGGTCGGGAGGGAGGAGACCCAGTACTTC. This encodes CASGVGREETQYF.

This clone appeared a few times. This sequence joins TRBV2 and TRBJ1-2, with a possible D match to TRBD1 (5 bases). The CDR3 contains 14 residues. Per germline, CDR1 SNHLY and CDR2 FYNNEI. The V gene lost 7 bases and the J gene lost 4 bases, with 16 bases spanning the gap. The CDR3 bases are TGTGCCAGCACAATAAAGGGAGGGGTCTATGGCTACACCTTC. Protein product: CASTIKGGVYGYTF. Combining the CDR3 with reference TRBV2 and TRBJ1-2 gives the whole variable domain EPEVTQTPSHQVTQMGQEVILRCVPISNHLYFYWYRQILGQKVEFLVSFYNNEISEKSEIFDDQFSVERPDGSNFTLKIRSTKLEDSAMYFCASTIKGGVYGYTFGSGTRLTVV.

This clone was seen a handful of times. This chain links TRBV7-3 with TRBJ2-1; TRBD1 matches 8 bases. CDR3 length: 15 residues. The germline V gene has CDR1 SGHTA and CDR2 FQGTGA. V lost 6 bases to trimming and J lost 6 bases; unmatched junction nucleotides: 10. The CDR3 region is CASSPSLDRVNEQFF. DNA for the CDR3: TGTGCCAGCAGTCCATCCCTGGACAGGGTCAATGAGCAGTTCTTC.